This T cell receptor beta chain is drawn from a study of long-term antiretroviral therapy in people with HIV. Turning to the study itself: Sampling started about a decade before the 2015 immediate-ART recommendation. The study's findings and limits: Although diversity increased after ART, it remained lower than in transplant donor controls. Narrower CDR3 length ranges marked HIV repertoires relative to controls.

The V end was cut by 2 bases, the J end by 0 bases, with 10 bases between. Germline V CDR1 and CDR2: SGHAT, FQNNGV. The CDR3 runs to 15 residues. Survey-level immunoSEQ v3.0 assays were run. Only in-frame clones appear in the TCRdb table, and some are missing; sequencing was by immunoSEQ multiplex PCR. The data contain about 22,000 clones, approximately 84% of them singletons. As regards this clone: The antigen is undetermined.

This specimen consisted of unsorted PBMCs, obtained 1.8 years before starting antiretroviral therapy. V gene TRBV11-2 combines with J gene TRBJ1-1; D perhaps matches TRBD1 (6 bases). The source is a woman in her 30s with HIV. The DNA for the CDR3 is TGTGCCAGCAGCTTATTAACAGGGATGAACACTGAAGCTTTCTTT. It encodes CASSLLTGMNTEAFF.